The 10 T cell receptor beta chains below come from one sample, sequenced in a study of blood T cell repertoires in COVID-19. The method was immunoSEQ multiplex PCR; TCRdb's version includes in-frame clones alone and lacks a portion of them. The sample lists tens of thousands of clones, 75% to 90% occurring once. Specimen: peripheral blood. These receptors came from a man aged 60-69 years with acute or convalescent COVID-19.

This clone was counted between two and nine times. The chain couples TRBV7-6 to TRBJ1-6; a weak D match, TRBD1 (6 bases). CDR3 size: 17 residues. CDR1 and CDR2 from the germline V gene are SGHVS and FNYEAQ. The V end lost 5 bases, the J end lost 7 bases, and 21 bases lay between the germline ends. In DNA, the CDR3 is TGTGCCAGCAGCCCCGAGGGGGGGGCGCCGGGGAATTCACCCCTCCACTTT. It codes for CASSPEGGAPGNSPLHF.

This rearrangement joins TRBV10-2 to TRBJ2-2; 8 nucleotides line up with TRBD2. The V segment lost 9 bases and the J segment 6 bases; nucleotides outside the gene matches: 12. The CDR3 extends over 15 amino acids. From germline, CDR1 is WSHSY and CDR2 SAAADI. The chain's CDR3 is CASSSVSGGAGELFF. Written as DNA, the CDR3 is TGCGCCAGTTCCTCGGTGTCGGGGGGGGCCGGGGAGCTGTTTTTT.

This clone came up once. The rearrangement joins TRBV5-1 to TRBJ2-7; D perhaps matches TRBD1 (6 bases). Trimming removed 1 base at V and 0 bases at J, with 8 bases between. The CDR3 totals 14 residues. CDR1 SGHRS and CDR2 YFSETQ come from the germline V gene. CDR3 in amino acids: CASSLQGGSYEQYF. The CDR3 DNA sequence: TGCGCCAGCAGCTTGCAAGGGGGCTCCTACGAGCAGTACTTC.

This rearrangement joins TRBV28 to TRBJ1-2, with TRBD1 identical over 8 bases. CDR1 and CDR2 (germline): MDHEN, SYDVKM. The junction had 6 bases not matched to a gene; V was cut back by 6 bases and J by 6 bases. The CDR3 consists of 13 residues. The CDR3 bases are TGTGCCAGCAGACCGACAGGGGTGGATGGCTACACCTTC. Its translation is CASRPTGVDGYTF.

The chain recombines TRBV28 with TRBJ2-5; 10 bases are a match to TRBD1. Germline-derived CDR1 and CDR2 are MDHEN and SYDVKM. Trimming cost V 3 bases and J 4 bases; bases outside gene matches: 8. The CDR3 runs to 16 residues. DNA of the CDR3: TGTGCCAGCAGTTTCGGGACAGGGGATTTTGGAGAGACCCAGTACTTC. Translated, it gives CASSFGTGDFGETQYF.

This clone was found once. J is TRBJ2-7 and V is TRBV7-9; 14 nucleotides line up with TRBD2. V trimming: 0 bases; J trimming: 3 bases; junction bases outside the gene matches: 10. The germline V gene encodes CDR1 SEHNR and CDR2 FQNEAQ (reference sequence). The CDR3 sequence is 19 residues long. The CDR3 here is CASSLAAGTSGSVIYEQYF. CDR3 bases: TGTGCCAGCAGCTTAGCCGCTGGGACTAGCGGGAGTGTAATCTACGAGCAGTACTTC.

The CDR3 DNA sequence: TGCAGCGTTCCAAATAGCGAAAGATACAATGAGCAGTTCTTC. Its protein is CSVPNSERYNEQFF. The V and J genes are TRBV29-1 and TRBJ2-1, with a possible D match to TRBD2 (5 bases). V dropped 5 bases and J dropped 4 bases, with 15 bases sitting between them. The CDR3 extends over 14 amino acids. Germline CDR1 SQVTM, CDR2 ANQGSEA.

The chain couples TRBV5-1 to TRBJ1-1; no definite D call. Germline CDR1 and CDR2: SGHRS and YFSETQ. Trimming took 4 bases from V and 0 from J, leaving 10 bases between them. The CDR3 runs to 14 residues. The CDR3 nucleotides are TGCGCCAGCAGCCCGGAGACCGTGAACACTGAAGCTTTCTTT. It encodes CASSPETVNTEAFF.

The rearrangement uses TRBV5-6 and TRBJ1-1; 7 bases line up with TRBD1. Unmatched junction bases numbered 7, after V lost 4 bases and J lost 1 base. The CDR3 runs 15 residues. From germline, CDR1 is SGHDT and CDR2 YYEEEE. As DNA, the CDR3 is TGTGCCAGCAGCGCCGGACAGGTCGCGAACACTGAAGCTTTCTTT. Translated, it gives CASSAGQVANTEAFF.

The gene calls are TRBV5-1 and TRBJ2-7; possibly TRBD2 for D (6 bases). V lost 4 bases and J lost 12, with 23 bases in between. Per germline, CDR1 SGHRS and CDR2 YFSETQ. The CDR3 sequence is 14 residues long. DNA for the CDR3: TGCGCCAGCAGCGGGGGGACGGTCCAAGACCTGCGGTACTTC. Its protein product is CASSGGTVQDLRYF.